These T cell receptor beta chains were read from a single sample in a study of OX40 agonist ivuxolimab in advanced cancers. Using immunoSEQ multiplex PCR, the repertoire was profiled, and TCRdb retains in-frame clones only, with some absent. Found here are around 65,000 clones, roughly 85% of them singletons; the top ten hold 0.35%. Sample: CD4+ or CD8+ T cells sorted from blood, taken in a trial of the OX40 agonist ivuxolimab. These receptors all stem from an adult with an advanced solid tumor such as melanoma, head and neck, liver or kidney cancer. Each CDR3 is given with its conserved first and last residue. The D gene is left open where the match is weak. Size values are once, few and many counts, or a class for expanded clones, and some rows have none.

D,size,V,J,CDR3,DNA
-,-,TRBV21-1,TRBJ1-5,CASSTIGDRNQPQHF,TGTGCCAGCAGCACTATTGGGGACAGGAATCAGCCCCAGCATTTT
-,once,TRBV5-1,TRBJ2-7,CASSFSITSYEQYF,TGCGCCAGCAGCTTCTCGATTACAAGCTACGAGCAGTACTTC
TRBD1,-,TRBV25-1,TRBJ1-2,CASSESDRVSQGYTF,TGTGCCAGCAGTGAATCAGACAGGGTATCGCAGGGCTACACCTTC
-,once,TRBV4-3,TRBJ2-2,CASSQDETVRVGELFF,TGCGCCAGCAGCCAAGATGAGACAGTACGGGTCGGGGAGCTGTTTTTT
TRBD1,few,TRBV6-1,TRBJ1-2,CASSIAGGPNYGYTF,TGTGCCAGCAGTATTGCAGGGGGGCCAAACTATGGCTACACCTTC
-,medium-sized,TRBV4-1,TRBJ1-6,CASSPIGRQIDSPLHF,TGCGCCAGCAGCCCCATAGGGAGGCAGATAGATTCACCCCTCCACTTT
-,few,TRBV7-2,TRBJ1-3,CASIRDSTSGNTIYF,TGTGCCAGCATCAGGGACTCGACCTCTGGAAACACCATATATTTT
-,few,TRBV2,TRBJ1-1,CASSETGIRRDTEAFF,TGTGCCAGCAGCGAAACAGGGATTCGTAGGGACACTGAAGCTTTCTTT
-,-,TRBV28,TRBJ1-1,CASILSRVGVPEAFF,TGTGCCAGCATTCTCAGCAGGGTGGGGGTCCCTGAAGCTTTCTTT
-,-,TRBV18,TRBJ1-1,CASSSPLLRNTEAFF,TGTGCCAGCTCAAGCCCCCTGTTGCGGAACACTGAAGCTTTCTTT
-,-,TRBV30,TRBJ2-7,CAWGGAPSGEQYF,TGTGCCTGGGGGGGGGCCCCAAGTGGCGAGCAGTACTTC
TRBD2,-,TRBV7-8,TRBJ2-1,CASSLGRTSRGTNEQFF,TGTGCCAGCAGCTTAGGGAGGACTAGTAGGGGAACCAATGAGCAGTTCTTC
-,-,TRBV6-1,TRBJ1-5,CASSDSGDLRPQHF,TGTGCCAGCAGTGATTCAGGGGATCTACGGCCCCAGCATTTT
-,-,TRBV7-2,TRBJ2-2,CASSGGTTGELFF,TGTGCCAGCAGTGGGGGTACCACCGGGGAGCTGTTTTTT
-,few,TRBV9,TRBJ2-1,CASSVGVIEQFF,TGTGCCAGCAGCGTAGGAGTAATTGAGCAGTTCTTC
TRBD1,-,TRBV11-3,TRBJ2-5,CASSLTGGNNKETQYF,TGTGCCAGCAGTTTGACAGGGGGCAATAATAAAGAGACCCAGTACTTC
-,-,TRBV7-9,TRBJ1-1,CASSWGGGNTEAFF,TGTGCCAGCAGCTGGGGAGGGGGGAACACTGAAGCTTTCTTT
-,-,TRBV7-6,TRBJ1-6,CASSRRTENNSPLHF,TGTGCCAGCAGCAGACGGACGGAAAATAATTCACCCCTCCACTTT
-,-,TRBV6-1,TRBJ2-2,CASTVSGNTGELFF,TGTGCCAGCACGGTCTCAGGGAACACCGGGGAGCTGTTTTTT
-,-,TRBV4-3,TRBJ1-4,CASSQEFRQHSVSLKLFF,TGCGCCAGCAGCCAAGAGTTTCGCCAGCACTCGGTTTCCCTTAAACTGTTTTTT
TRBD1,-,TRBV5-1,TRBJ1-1,CASSLGTGEAFF,TGCGCCAGCAGCTTAGGGACAGGTGAAGCTTTCTTT
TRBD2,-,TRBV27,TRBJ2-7,CASSLSGLAQSYEQYF,TGTGCCAGCAGTTTATCAGGACTAGCGCAATCCTACGAGCAGTACTTC
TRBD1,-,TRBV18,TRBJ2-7,CASSATGVTYEQYF,TGTGCCAGCTCAGCGACAGGGGTAACCTACGAGCAGTACTTC
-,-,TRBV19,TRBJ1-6,CASSGAQGSSPLHF,TGTGCCAGTAGTGGAGCACAGGGATCGTCACCCCTCCACTTT
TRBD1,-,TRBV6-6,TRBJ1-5,CASKRDRDNQPQHF,TGTGCCAGCAAACGGGACAGGGACAATCAGCCCCAGCATTTT
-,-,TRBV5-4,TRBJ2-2,CASSFKNTGELFF,TGTGCCAGCAGCTTCAAGAACACCGGGGAGCTGTTTTTT